This TCR beta chain was observed in a study of immune cell composition in non-small cell lung cancer. Study-wide points: Smoking pack-years did not significantly correlate with tumour TCR-beta clonality. Lung adenocarcinomas had lower top 10 clone scores and clonality than squamous tumours. Overall clonality, unlike maximal tumour-associated clone frequency, did not predict TIL reactivity.

This clone appeared a few times. The antigen is unknown. Clones were sequenced by immunoSEQ multiplex PCR, and TCRdb holds only the in-frame ones, with some missing. The sample yields several thousand clones, about 72% seen once. Sequencing was carried out using lung tumor tissue. This receptor was identified in a human donor with non-small cell lung cancer.

CDR3 DNA sequence: TGTGCCAGCAGTTACTACAGAGACTACGAGCAGTACTTC. It translates to CASSYYRDYEQYF. The rearrangement links TRBV6-6 to TRBJ2-7; D ambiguous. The V end lost 1 base, the J end lost 3 bases, and 7 bases lay between the germline ends. CDR1 and CDR2 (germline): MNHNY, SVGAGI (reference sequence). The CDR3 has 13 amino acids.